This T cell receptor (beta chain) was recorded in a study of T-cell reconstitution after alpha-beta-depleted transplantation in children. Study-level results: Elevated TCRbeta diversity at day 60 was traced, in some patients, to surviving recipient T cells and thymic progenitors. It was reported that alpha-beta T cells came from several hundred expanded graft clones (about two months after transplant). Diversity and T-cell counts at one year after transplant derived mostly from new T cells.

This clonotype was counted at least ten times. The antigen remains unidentified. The germline V gene has CDR1 ENHRY and CDR2 SYGVKD. The CDR3 loop spans 10 amino acids. V shed 3 bases and J shed 7 bases, with 3 bases lying between them. Researchers prepared the TCRbeta library using unique molecular identifiers, the study reports. TCRdb called the PCR reads again in MiXCR, with one record for every CDR3 protein. The sample contains around 15,000 distinct CDR3 sequences, around 7.7% of which appear only once. The sample consisted of PBMCs, mostly from graft donor cells, taken 60 days after TCRalphabeta/CD19-depleted stem cell transplant. The chain employs TRBV10-3 and TRBJ1-2; D is unresolved. The receptor was derived from a boy less than two years old who had a stem cell transplant for Wiskott-Aldrich syndrome, so the T cells may come from the graft donor. The DNA for the CDR3 is TGTGCCATCAGTGATTTTGGCTACACCTTC. As protein: CAISDFGYTF.